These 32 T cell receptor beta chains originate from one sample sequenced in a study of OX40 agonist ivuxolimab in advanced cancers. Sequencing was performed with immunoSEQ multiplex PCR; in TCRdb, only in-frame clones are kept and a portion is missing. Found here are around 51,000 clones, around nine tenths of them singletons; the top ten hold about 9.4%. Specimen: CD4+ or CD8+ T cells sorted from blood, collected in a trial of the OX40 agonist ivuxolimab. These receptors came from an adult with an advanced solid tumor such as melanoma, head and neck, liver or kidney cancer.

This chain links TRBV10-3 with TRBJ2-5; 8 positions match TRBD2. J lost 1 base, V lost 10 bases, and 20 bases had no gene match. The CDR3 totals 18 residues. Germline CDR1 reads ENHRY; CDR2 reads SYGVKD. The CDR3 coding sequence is TGTGCCACGCTCGAGGGAGCGGGGGCCCCTTCGAGCCAAGAGACCCAGTACTTC. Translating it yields CATLEGAGAPSSQETQYF.

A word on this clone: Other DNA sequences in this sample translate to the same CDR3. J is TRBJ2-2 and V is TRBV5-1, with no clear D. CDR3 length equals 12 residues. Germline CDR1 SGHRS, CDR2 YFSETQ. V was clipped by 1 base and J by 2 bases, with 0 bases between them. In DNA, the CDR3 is TGCGCCAGCAGCTTGAACACCGGGGAGCTGTTTTTT. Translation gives CASSLNTGELFF.

CDR3 nucleotides: TGCGCCAGCAGCCAGGGGACTAGCGGGGTGGACCACGAGCAGTACTTC. Protein product: CASSQGTSGVDHEQYF. The V and J genes are TRBV4-1 and TRBJ2-7; 13 bases match TRBD2. Germline CDR1 reads MGHRA; CDR2 reads YSYEKL. With V trimmed by 3 bases and J by 5 bases, 7 bases remained unmatched. The CDR3 sequence is 16 residues long.

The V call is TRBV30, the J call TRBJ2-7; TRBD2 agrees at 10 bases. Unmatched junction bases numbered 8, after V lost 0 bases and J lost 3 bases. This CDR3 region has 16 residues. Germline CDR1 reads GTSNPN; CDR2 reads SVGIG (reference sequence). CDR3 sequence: CAWSVGLADLNYEQYF. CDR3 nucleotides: TGTGCCTGGAGTGTAGGACTAGCGGACCTGAACTACGAGCAGTACTTC.

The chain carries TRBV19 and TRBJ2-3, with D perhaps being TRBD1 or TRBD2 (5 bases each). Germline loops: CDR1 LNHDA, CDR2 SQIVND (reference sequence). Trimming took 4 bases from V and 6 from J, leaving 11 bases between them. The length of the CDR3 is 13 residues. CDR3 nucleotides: TGTGCCAGTAGTACGGGGCCGGTGGATACGCAGTATTTT. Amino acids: CASSTGPVDTQYF.

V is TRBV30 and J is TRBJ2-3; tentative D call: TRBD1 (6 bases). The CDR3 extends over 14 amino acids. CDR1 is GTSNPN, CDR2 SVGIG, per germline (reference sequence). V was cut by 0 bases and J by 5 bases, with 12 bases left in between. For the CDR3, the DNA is TGTGCCTGGAGTGTATCAGTCAGGGGAGATACGCAGTATTTT. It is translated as CAWSVSVRGDTQYF.

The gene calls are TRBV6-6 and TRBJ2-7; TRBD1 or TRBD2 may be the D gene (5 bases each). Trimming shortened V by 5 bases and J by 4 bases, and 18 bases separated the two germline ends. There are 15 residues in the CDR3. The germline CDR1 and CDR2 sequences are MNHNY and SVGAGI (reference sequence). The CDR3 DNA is TGTGCCAGCAGTCCCCCCGGGACGGGAATTTACGAGCAGTACTTC. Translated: CASSPPGTGIYEQYF.

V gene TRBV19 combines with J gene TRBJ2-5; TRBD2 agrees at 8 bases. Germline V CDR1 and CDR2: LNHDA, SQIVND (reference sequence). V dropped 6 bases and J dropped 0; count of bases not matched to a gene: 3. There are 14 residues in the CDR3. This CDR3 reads CASSRGGYQETQYF. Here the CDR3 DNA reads TGTGCCAGTAGCCGGGGGGGGTACCAAGAGACCCAGTACTTC.

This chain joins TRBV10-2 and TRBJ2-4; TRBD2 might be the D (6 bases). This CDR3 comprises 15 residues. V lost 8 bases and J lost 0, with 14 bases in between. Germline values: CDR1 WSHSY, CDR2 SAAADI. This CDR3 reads CASPRKGLAKNIQYF. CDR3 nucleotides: TGCGCCAGCCCCAGGAAGGGACTAGCCAAAAACATTCAGTACTTC.

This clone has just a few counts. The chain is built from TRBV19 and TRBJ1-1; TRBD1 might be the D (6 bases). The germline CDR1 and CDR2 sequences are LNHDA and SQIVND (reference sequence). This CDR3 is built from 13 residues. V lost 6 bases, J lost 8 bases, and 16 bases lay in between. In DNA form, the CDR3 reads TGTGCCAGTAGCGAAACAGGGAGGGAGGAAGCTTTCTTT. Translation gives CASSETGREEAFF.

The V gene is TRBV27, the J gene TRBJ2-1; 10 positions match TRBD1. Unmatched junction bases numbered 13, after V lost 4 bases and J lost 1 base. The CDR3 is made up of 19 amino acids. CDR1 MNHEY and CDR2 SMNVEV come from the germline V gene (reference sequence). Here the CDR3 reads CASSSYFSGTGASYNEQFF. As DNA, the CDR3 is TGTGCCAGCAGTTCCTACTTTTCCGGGACAGGGGCTTCCTACAATGAGCAGTTCTTC.

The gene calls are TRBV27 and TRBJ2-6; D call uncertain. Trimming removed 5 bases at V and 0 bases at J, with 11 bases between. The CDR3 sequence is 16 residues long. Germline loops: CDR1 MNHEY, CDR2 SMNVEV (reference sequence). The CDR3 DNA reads TGTGCCAGCAGTCCCCTGGGAAGCTCTGGGGCCAACGTCCTGACTTTC. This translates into CASSPLGSSGANVLTF.

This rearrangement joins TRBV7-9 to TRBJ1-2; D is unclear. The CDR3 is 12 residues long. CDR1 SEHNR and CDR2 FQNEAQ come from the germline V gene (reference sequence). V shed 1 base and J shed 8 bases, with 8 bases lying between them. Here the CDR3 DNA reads TGTGCCAGCAGCTTAGTTACTCCCGGCTACACCTTC. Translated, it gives CASSLVTPGYTF.

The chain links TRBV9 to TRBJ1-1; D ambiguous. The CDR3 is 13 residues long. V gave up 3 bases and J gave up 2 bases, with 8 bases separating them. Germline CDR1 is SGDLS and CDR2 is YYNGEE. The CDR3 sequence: CASSASGNTEAFF. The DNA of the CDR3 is TGTGCCAGCAGCGCCAGTGGAAACACTGAAGCTTTCTTT. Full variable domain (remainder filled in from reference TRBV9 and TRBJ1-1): DSGVTQTPKHLITATGQRVTLRCSPRSGDLSVYWYQQSLDQGLQFLIQYYNGEERAKGNILERFSAQQFPDLHSELNLSSLELGDSALYFCASSASGNTEAFFGQGTRLTVV.

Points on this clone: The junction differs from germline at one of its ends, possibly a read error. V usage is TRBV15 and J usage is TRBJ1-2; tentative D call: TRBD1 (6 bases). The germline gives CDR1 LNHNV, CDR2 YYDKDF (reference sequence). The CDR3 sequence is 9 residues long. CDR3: CATSRVDRF. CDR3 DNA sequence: TGTGCCACCAGCAGGGTTGACAGGTTC.

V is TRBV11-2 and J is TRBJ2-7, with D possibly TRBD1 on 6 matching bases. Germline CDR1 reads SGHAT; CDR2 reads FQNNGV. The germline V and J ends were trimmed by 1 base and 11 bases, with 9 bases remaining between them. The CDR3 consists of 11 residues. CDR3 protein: CASSLGAGEYF. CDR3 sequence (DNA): TGTGCCAGCAGCTTAGGGGCAGGGGAGTACTTC.

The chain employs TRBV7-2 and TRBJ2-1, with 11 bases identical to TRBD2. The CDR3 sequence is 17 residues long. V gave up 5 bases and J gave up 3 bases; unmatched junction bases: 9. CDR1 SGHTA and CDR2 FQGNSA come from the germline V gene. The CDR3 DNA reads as TGTGCCAGCAGCGACGTCCCGGGACTAGCGGTCTACAATGAGCAGTTCTTC. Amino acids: CASSDVPGLAVYNEQFF.

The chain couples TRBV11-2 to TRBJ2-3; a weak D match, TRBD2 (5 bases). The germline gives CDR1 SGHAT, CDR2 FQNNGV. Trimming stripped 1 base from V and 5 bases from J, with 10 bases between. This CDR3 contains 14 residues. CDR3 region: CASSLAGIRDTQYF. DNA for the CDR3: TGTGCCAGCAGCTTAGCCGGGATCCGAGATACGCAGTATTTT.

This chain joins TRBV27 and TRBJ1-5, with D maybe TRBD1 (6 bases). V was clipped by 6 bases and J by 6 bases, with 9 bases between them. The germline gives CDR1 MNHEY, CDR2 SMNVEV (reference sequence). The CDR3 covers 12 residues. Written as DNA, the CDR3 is TGTGCCAGCAGAGGGGGAGGTCAGCCCCAGCATTTT. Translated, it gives CASRGGGQPQHF.

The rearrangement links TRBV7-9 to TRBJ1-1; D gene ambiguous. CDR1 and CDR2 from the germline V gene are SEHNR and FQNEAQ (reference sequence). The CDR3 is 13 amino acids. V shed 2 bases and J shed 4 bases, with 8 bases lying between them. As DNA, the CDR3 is TGTGCCAGCAGCTTAAGAGGGTTCACTGAAGCTTTCTTT. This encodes CASSLRGFTEAFF.

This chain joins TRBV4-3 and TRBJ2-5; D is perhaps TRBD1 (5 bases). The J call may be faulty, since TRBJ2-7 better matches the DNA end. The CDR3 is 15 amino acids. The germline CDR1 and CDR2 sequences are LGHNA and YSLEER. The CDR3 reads CASSQDDQGSYEQYF. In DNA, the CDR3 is TGCGCCAGCAGCCAAGATGATCAGGGATCCTACGAGCAGTACTTC.

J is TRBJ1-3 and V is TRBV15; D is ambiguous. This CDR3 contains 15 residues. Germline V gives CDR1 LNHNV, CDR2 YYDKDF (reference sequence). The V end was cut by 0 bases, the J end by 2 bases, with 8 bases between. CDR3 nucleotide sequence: TGTGCCACCAGCAGAGACAGGATGGCTGGAAACACCATATATTTT. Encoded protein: CATSRDRMAGNTIYF.

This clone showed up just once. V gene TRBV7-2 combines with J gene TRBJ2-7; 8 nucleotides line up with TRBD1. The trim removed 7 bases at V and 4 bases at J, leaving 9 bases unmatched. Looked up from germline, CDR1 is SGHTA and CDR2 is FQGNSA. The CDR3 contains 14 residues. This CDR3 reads CASTPAQGVYEQYF. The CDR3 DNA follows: TGTGCCAGCACCCCCGCACAGGGGGTTTACGAGCAGTACTTC.

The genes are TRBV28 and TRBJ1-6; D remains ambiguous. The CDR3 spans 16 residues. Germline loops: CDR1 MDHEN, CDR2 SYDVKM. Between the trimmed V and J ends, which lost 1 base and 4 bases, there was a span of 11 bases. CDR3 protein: CASSLSADSYNSPLHF. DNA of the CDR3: TGTGCCAGCAGTTTATCGGCTGATAGTTATAATTCACCCCTCCACTTT.

The CDR3 bases are TGTGCCAGCAGCGTAGAATCGGCACAGCAAGAGACCCAGTACTTC. It yields the protein CASSVESAQQETQYF. The chain employs TRBV9 and TRBJ2-5, with no clear D. V lost 0 bases and J lost 2, with 11 bases in between. There are 15 residues in the CDR3. Germline lookup yields CDR1 SGDLS and CDR2 YYNGEE.

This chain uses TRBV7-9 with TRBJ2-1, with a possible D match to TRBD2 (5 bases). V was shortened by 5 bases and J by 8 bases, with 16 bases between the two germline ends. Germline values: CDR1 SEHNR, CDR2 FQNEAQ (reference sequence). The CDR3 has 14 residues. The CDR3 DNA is TGTGCCAGCAGCAGCGCGACGCCGAGGGATGAGCAGTTCTTC. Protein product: CASSSATPRDEQFF. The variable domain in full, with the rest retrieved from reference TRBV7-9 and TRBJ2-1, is DTGVSQNPRHKITKRGQNVTFRCDPISEHNRLYWYRQTLGQGPEFLTYFQNEAQLEKSRLLSDRFSAERPKGSFSTLEIQRTEQGDSAMYLCASSSATPRDEQFFGPGTRLTVL.

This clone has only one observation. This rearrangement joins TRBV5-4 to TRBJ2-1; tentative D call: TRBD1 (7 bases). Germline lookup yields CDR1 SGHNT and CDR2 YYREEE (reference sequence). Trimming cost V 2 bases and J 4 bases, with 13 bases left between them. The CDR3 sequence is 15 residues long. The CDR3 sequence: CASSFQGGAYNEQFF. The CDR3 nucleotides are TGTGCCAGCAGCTTTCAGGGGGGCGCGTACAATGAGCAGTTCTTC.

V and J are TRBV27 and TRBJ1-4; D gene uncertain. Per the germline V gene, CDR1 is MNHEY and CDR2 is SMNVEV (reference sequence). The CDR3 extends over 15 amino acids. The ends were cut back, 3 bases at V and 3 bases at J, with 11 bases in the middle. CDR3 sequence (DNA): TGTGCCAGCAGTTTCTCGGGGTTGTCTAATGAAAAACTGTTTTTT. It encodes CASSFSGLSNEKLFF.

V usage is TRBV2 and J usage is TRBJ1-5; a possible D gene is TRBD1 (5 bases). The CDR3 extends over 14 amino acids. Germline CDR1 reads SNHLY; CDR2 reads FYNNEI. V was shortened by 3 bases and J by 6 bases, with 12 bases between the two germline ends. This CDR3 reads CASSEGGVGQPQHF. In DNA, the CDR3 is TGTGCCAGCAGTGAGGGGGGAGTGGGTCAGCCCCAGCATTTT.

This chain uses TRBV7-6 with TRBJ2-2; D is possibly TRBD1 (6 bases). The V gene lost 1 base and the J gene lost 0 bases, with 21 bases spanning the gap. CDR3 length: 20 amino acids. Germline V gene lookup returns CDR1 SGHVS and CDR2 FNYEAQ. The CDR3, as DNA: TGTGCCAGCAGCTTAGTGAGAATAACCAGGGGACCCACGAACACCGGGGAGCTGTTTTTT. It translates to CASSLVRITRGPTNTGELFF.

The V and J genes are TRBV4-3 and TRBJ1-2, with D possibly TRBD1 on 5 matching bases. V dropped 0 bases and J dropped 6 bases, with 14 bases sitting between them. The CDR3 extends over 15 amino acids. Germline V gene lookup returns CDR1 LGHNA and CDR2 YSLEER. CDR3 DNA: TGCGCCAGCAGCCAAGATCGTCCAGGGAGGAATGGCTACACCTTC. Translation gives CASSQDRPGRNGYTF.

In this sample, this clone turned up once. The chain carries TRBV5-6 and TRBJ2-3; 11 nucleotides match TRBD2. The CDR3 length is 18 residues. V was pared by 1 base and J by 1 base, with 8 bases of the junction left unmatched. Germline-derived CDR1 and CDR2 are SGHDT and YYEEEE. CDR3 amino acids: CASSLRFLAGGGTDTQYF. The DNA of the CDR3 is TGTGCCAGCAGCTTGCGCTTCCTAGCGGGGGGAGGCACAGATACGCAGTATTTT.